This T cell receptor beta chain is from a study of T cells in Graves' hyperthyroidism and ophthalmopathy. Across the whole study: Before any treatment, at initial diagnosis, peripheral blood was collected. Whole-study findings and limits: Blood also contained most expanded thyroid clonotypes above 0.001.

From germline, CDR1 is MNHEY and CDR2 SMNVEV (reference sequence). The CDR3 covers 13 residues. The ends were cut back, 3 bases at V and 3 bases at J, with 8 bases in the middle. Regarding this clonotype: Its target is not known.

Amplification of TCR beta CDR3 regions was performed using RNA transcripts as template. The HTBI primer set served for first-round RT-PCR of the TCR CDR3. TCRdb called the multiplex PCR reads again in MiXCR, with one record for every CDR3 protein. The table has some 300,000 distinct CDR3 sequences, 13% seen once; the top ten hold 6.5% to 10%. PBMCs were obtained from 10 ml fresh peripheral blood. This TCR was sampled from a woman aged 25 to 45 with Graves' hyperthyroidism that later progressed to Graves' ophthalmopathy. The rearrangement links TRBV27 to TRBJ2-5; D might be TRBD2 (5 bases). Sample: blood. CDR3 coding DNA: TGTGCCAGCAGTTTCGGAGCGGAAGAGACCCAGTACTTC. This encodes CASSFGAEETQYF.